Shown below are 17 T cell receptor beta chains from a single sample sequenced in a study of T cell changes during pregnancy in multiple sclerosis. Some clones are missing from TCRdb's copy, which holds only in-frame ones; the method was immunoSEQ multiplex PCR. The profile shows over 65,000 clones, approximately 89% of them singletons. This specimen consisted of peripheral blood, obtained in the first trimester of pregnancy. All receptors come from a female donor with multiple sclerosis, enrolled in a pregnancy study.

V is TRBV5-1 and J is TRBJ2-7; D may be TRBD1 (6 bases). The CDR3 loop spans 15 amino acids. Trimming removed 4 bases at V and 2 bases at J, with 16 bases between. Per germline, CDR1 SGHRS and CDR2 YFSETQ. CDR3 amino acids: CASSDRDTDAYEQYF. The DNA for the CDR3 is TGCGCCAGCAGCGACCGGGACACAGACGCCTACGAGCAGTACTTC.

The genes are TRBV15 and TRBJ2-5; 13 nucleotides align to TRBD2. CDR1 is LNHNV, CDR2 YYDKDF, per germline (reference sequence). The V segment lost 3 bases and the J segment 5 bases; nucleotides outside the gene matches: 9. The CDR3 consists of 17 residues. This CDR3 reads CATSRGLAGFGGETQYF. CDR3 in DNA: TGTGCCACCAGCAGGGGACTAGCGGGATTTGGTGGGGAGACCCAGTACTTC.

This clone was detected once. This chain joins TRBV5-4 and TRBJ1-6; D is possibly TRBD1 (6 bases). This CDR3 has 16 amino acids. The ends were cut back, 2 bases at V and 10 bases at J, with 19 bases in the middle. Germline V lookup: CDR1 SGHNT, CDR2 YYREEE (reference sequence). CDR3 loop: CASSFEPVQGRSPLHF. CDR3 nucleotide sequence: TGTGCCAGCAGCTTCGAGCCGGTACAGGGACGATCACCCCTCCACTTT.

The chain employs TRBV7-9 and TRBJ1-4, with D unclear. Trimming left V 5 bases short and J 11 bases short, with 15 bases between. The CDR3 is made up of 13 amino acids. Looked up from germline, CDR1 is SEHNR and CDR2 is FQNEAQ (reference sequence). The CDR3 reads CASSPPGGEKLFF. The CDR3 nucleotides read TGTGCCAGCAGCCCTCCCGGCGGGGAGAAACTGTTTTTT.

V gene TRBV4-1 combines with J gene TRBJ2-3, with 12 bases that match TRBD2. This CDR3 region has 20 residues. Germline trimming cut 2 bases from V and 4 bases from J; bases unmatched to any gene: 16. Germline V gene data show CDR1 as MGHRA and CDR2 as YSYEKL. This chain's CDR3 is CASSQTRLAGGLRAPDTQYF. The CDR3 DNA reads TGCGCCAGCAGCCAAACAAGGCTAGCGGGGGGGCTTAGGGCCCCAGATACGCAGTATTTT.

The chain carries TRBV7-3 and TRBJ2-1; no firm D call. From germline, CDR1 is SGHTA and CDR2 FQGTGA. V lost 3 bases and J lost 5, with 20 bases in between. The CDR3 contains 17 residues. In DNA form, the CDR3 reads TGTGCCAGCAGCTTGGGTCAGATAGCTTATAACGACAATGAGCAGTTCTTC. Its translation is CASSLGQIAYNDNEQFF.

DNA for the CDR3: TGTGCCATCAGTGAGTTGCCAGCGTATGGCTACACCTTC. It codes for CAISELPAYGYTF. The rearrangement links TRBV10-3 to TRBJ1-2, with D hard to call. Trimming shortened V by 1 base and J by 5 bases, and 8 bases separated the two germline ends. The CDR3 contains 13 residues. Germline V gene sequence: CDR1 ENHRY, CDR2 SYGVKD.

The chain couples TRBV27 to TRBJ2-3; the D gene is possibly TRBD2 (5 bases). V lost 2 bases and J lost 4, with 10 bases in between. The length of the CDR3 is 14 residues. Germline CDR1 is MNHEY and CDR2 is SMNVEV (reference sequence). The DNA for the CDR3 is TGTGCCAGCAGTTTACTCCTAGCTCCAGATACGCAGTATTTT. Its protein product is CASSLLLAPDTQYF.

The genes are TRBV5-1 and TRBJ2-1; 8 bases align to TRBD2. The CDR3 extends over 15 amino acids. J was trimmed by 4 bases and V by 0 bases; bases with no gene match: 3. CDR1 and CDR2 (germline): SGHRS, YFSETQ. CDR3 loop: CASSLELADYNEQFF. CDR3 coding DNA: TGCGCCAGCAGCTTGGAACTAGCGGATTACAATGAGCAGTTCTTC.

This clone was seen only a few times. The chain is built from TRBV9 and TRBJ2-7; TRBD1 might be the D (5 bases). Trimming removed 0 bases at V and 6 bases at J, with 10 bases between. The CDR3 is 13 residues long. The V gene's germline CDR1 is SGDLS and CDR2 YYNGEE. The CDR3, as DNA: TGTGCCAGCAGCGTAGGCAGGGTGGCCGAGCAGTACTTC. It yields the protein CASSVGRVAEQYF.

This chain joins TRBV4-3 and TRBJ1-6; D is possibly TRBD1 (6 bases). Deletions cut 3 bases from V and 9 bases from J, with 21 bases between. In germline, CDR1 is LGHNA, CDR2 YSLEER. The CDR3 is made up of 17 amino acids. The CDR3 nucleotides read TGCGCCAGCAGCCACTTTCTGTCTCGACAGGAGAGTTCACCCCTCCACTTT. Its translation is CASSHFLSRQESSPLHF.

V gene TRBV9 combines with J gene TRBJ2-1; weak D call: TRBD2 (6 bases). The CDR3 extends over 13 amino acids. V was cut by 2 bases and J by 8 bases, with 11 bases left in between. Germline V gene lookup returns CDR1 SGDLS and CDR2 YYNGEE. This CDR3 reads CASSVGSQDEQFF. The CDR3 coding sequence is TGTGCCAGCAGCGTCGGGAGTCAGGATGAGCAGTTCTTC.

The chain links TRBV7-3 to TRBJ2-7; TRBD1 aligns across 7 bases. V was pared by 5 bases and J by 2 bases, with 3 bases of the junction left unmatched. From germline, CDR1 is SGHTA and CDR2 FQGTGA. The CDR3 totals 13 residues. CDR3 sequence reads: CASSPDRAYEQYF. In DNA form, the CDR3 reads TGTGCCAGCAGCCCTGACAGGGCCTACGAGCAGTACTTC.

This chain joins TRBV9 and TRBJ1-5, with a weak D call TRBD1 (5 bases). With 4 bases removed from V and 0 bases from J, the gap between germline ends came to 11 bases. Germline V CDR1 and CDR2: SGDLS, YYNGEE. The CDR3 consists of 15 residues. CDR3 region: CASSKTGYSNQPQHF. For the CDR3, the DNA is TGTGCCAGCAGCAAAACAGGTTATAGCAATCAGCCCCAGCATTTT.

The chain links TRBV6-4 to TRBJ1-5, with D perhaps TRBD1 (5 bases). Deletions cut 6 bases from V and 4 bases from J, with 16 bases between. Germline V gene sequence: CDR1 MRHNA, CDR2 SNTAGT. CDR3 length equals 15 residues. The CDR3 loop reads CASRNQTAINQPQHF. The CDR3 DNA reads TGTGCCAGCAGAAACCAGACAGCTATTAATCAGCCCCAGCATTTT.

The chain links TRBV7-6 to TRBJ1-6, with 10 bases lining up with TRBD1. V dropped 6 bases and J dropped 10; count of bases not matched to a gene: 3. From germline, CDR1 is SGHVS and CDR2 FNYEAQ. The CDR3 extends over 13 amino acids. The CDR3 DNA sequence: TGTGCCAGCAGGGGGACAGGGGACTCACCCCTCCACTTT. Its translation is CASRGTGDSPLHF.

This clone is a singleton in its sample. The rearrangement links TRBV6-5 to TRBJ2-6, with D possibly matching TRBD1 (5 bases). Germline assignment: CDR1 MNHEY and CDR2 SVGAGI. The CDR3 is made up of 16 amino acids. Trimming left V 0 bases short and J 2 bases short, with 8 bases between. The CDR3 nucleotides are TGTGCCAGCAGTTACTCTAGCAGGGCTGGGGCCAACGTCCTGACTTTC. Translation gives CASSYSSRAGANVLTF.